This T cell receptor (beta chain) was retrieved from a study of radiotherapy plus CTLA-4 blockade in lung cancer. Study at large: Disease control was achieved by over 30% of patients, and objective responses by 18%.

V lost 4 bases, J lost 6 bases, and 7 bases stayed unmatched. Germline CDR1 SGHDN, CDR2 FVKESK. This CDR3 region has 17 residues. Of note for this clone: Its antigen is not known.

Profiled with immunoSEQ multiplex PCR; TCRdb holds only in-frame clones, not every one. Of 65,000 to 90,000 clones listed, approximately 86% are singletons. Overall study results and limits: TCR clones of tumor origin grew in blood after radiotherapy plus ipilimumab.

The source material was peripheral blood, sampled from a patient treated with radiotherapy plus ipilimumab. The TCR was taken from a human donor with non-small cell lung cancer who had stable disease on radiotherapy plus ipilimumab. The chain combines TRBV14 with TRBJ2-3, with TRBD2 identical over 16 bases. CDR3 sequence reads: CASSPPGLAGGKDTQYF. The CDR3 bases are TGTGCCAGCAGCCCACCGGGACTAGCGGGAGGGAAGGATACGCAGTATTTT.